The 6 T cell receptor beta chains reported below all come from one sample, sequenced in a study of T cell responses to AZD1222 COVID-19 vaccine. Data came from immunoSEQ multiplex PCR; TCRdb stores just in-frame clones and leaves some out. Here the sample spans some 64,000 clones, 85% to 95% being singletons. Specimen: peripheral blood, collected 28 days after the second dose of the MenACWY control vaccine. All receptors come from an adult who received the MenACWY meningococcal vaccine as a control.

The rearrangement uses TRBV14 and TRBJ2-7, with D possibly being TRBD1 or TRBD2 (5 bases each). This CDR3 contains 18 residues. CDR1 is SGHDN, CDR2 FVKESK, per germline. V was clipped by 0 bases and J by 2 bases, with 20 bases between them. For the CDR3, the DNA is TGTGCCAGCAGCCAAGACACCCCACTCGGACTGGGGGCCTACGAGCAGTACTTC. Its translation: CASSQDTPLGLGAYEQYF. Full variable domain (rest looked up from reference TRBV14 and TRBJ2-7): EAGVTQFPSHSVIEKGQTVTLRCDPISGHDNLYWYRRVMGKEIKFLLHFVKESKQDESGMPNNRFLAERTGGTYSTLKVQPAELEDSGVYFCASSQDTPLGLGAYEQYFGPGTRLTVT.

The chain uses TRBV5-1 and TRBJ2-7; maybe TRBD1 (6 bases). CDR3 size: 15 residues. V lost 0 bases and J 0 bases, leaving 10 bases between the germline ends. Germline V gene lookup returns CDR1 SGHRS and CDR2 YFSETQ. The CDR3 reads CASSLGGQSSYEQYF. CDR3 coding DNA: TGCGCCAGCAGCTTGGGGGGGCAAAGCTCCTACGAGCAGTACTTC.

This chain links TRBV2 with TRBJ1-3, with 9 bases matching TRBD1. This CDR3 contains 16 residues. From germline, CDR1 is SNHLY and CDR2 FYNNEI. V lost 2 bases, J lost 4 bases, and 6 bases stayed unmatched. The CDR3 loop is CASSERNRGLGNTIYF. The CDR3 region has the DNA TGTGCCAGCAGTGAACGGAACAGGGGGCTAGGAAACACCATATATTTT.

The CDR3 DNA follows: TGTGCCAGCTCACCGGGACAGCTCTCCGTTGTAACTTTCTTT. Residues: CASSPGQLSVVTFF. This rearrangement joins TRBV18 to TRBJ1-1, with TRBD1 matching over 7 bases. CDR1 and CDR2 from the germline V gene are KGHSH and LQKENI. The CDR3 is made up of 14 amino acids. V shed 3 bases, J shed 12 bases, and the junction held 13 bases outside the gene matches.

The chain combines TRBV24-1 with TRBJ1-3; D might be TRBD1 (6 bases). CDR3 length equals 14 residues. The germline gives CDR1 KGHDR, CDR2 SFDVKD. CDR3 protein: CASPNGRGPDTIYF. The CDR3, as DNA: TGTGCTTCGCCCAACGGACGGGGGCCGGACACCATATATTTT.

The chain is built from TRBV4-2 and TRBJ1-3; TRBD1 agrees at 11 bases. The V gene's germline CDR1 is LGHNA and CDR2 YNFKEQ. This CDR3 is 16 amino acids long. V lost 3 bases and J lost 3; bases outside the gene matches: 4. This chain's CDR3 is CASSQTGQGVGNTIYF. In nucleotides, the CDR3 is TGTGCCAGCAGCCAGACGGGACAGGGGGTTGGAAACACCATATATTTT.